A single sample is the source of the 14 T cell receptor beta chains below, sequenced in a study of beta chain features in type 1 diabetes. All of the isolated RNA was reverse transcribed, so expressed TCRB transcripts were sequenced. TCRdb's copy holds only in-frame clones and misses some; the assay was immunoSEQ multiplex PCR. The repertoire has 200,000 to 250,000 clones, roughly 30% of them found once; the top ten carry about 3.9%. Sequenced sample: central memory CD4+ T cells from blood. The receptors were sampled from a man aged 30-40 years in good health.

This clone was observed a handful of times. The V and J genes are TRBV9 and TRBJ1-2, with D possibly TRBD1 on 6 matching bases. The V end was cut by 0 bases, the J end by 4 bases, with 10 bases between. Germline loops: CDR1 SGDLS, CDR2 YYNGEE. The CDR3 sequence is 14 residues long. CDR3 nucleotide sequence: TGTGCCAGCAGCGTAGCGCTGGACAGCTATGGCTACACCTTC. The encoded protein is CASSVALDSYGYTF.

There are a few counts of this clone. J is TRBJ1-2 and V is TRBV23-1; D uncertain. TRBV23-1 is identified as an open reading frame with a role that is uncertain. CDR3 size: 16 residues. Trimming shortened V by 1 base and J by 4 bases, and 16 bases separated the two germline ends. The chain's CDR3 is CASSQLEEWTVYGYTF. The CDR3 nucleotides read TGCGCCAGCAGTCAATTGGAGGAGTGGACGGTCTATGGCTACACCTTC.

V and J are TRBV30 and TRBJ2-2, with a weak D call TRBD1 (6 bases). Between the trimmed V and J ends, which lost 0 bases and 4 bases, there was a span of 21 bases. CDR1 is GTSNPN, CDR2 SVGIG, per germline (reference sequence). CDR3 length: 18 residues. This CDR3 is CAWSVLPPFTGPTGELFF. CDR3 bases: TGTGCCTGGAGTGTATTGCCCCCCTTCACAGGGCCCACCGGGGAGCTGTTTTTT.

The CDR3 sequence: CASSPGQVTDTQYF. The DNA of the CDR3 is TGTGCCAGCAGCCCGGGACAGGTCACAGATACGCAGTATTTT. The rearrangement links TRBV2 to TRBJ2-3; 8 bases agree with TRBD1. Germline CDR1 is SNHLY and CDR2 is FYNNEI. J lost 2 bases, V lost 6 bases, and 4 bases had no gene match. There are 14 residues in the CDR3.

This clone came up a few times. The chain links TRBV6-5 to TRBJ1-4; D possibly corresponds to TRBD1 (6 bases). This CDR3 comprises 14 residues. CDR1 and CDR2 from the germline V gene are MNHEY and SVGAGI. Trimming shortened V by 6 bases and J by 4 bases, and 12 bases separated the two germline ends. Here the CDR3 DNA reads TGTGCCAGCAGCTCCTGGACAGATAATGAAAAACTGTTTTTT. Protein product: CASSSWTDNEKLFF.

CDR3 residues: CASSPVRAGEDEQYF. CDR3 in DNA: TGTGCCAGTAGCCCTGTGCGGGCAGGGGAGGACGAGCAGTACTTC. The rearrangement links TRBV19 to TRBJ2-7; either TRBD1 or TRBD2 may supply D (6 bases each). The CDR3 loop spans 15 amino acids. The V gene's germline CDR1 is LNHDA and CDR2 SQIVND (reference sequence). V was cut by 6 bases and J by 5 bases, with 20 bases left in between.

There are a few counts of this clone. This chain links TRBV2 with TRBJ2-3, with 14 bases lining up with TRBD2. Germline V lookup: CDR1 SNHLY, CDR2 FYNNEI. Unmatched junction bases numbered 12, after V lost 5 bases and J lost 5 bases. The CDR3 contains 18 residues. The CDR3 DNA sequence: TGTGCCAGCAGTTCCCGGATGACTAGCGGGGGGGCCAAAGATACGCAGTATTTT. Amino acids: CASSSRMTSGGAKDTQYF. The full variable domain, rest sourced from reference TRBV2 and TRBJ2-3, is EPEVTQTPSHQVTQMGQEVILRCVPISNHLYFYWYRQILGQKVEFLVSFYNNEISEKSEIFDDQFSVERPDGSNFTLKIRSTKLEDSAMYFCASSSRMTSGGAKDTQYFGPGTRLTVL.

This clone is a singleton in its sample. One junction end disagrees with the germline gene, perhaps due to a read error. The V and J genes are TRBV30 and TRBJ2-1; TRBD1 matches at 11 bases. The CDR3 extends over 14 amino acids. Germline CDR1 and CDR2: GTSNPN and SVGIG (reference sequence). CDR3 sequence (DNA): TGTGCCCGGAGGGGACAGGGGGCCTACAATGAGCAGTTCTTC. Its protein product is CARRGQGAYNEQFF.

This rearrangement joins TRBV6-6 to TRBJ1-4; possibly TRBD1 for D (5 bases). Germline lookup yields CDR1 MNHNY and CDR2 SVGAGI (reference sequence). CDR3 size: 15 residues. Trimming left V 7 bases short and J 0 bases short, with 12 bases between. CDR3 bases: TGTGCCAGCACCCGTGGGGGGGCAACTAATGAAAAACTGTTTTTT. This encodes CASTRGGATNEKLFF.

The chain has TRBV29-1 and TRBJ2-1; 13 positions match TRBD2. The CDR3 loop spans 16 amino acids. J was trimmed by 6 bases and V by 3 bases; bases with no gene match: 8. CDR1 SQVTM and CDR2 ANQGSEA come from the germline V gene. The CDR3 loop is CSVDARGTSGTNEQFF. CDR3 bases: TGCAGCGTTGACGCTCGAGGGACTAGCGGGACCAATGAGCAGTTCTTC.

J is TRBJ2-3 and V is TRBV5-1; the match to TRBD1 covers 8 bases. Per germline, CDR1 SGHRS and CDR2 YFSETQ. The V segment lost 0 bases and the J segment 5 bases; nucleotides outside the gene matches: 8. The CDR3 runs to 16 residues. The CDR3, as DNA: TGCGCCAGCAGCTTGGCAGGGGGCCCCATAGGAGATACGCAGTATTTT. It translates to CASSLAGGPIGDTQYF. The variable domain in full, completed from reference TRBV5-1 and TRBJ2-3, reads KAGVTQTPRYLIKTRGQQVTLSCSPISGHRSVSWYQQTPGQGLQFLFEYFSETQRNKGNFPGRFSGRQFSNSRSEMNVSTLELGDSALYLCASSLAGGPIGDTQYFGPGTRLTVL.

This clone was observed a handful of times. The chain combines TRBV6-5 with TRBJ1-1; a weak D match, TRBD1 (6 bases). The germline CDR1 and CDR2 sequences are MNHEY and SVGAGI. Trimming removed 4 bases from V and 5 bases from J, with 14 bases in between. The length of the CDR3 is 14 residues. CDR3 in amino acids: CASSSPGGLTEAFF. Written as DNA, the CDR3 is TGTGCCAGCAGTTCCCCGGGGGGCTTAACTGAAGCTTTCTTT.

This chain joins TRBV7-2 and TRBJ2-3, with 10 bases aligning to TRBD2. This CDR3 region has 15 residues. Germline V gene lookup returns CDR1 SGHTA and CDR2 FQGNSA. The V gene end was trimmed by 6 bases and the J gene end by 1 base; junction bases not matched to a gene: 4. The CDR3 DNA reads TGTGCCAGCAGACAAGGGACTAGCGGCACAGATACGCAGTATTTT. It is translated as CASRQGTSGTDTQYF.

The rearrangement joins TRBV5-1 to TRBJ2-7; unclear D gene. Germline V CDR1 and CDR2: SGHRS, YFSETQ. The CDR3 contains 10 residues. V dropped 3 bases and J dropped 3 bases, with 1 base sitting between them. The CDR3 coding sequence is TGCGCCAGCAGCTACTACGAGCAGTACTTC. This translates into CASSYYEQYF.